These T cell receptor beta chains were read from a single sample in a study of blood T cell repertoires in COVID-19. Clones were sequenced by immunoSEQ multiplex PCR, and TCRdb holds only the in-frame ones, with some missing. Here the sample spans about 210,000 clones, about 86% being singletons. Input material: PBMCs or T cells enriched from blood (not recorded which). These receptors were obtained from a woman aged 50 to 60 with acute COVID-19. CDR3s include the opening cysteine and the closing phenylalanine or tryptophan. The order of the fields is D gene, V gene, J gene, clone size, CDR3 DNA, CDR3 protein. The D gene is left open where the match is weak. Not every row has a clone size; where given, it reads once, few, many or a size class.

>-|TRBV28|TRBJ1-4|-
TGTGCCAGCAGACCATTGGGGCCTGCTAATGAAAAACTGTTTTTT
CASRPLGPANEKLFF
>TRBD1|TRBV12-3/TRBV12-4|TRBJ1-2|-
TGTGCCAGCCGACTCACAGGGGGCGGTGGCTACACCTTC
CASRLTGGGGYTF
>TRBD2|TRBV5-6|TRBJ2-7|-
TGTGCCAGCGGCTGGGCGGGAGGGCCGGGGAGATCCGAGCAGTACTTC
CASGWAGGPGRSEQYF
>TRBD1|TRBV19|TRBJ1-2|-
TGTGCCAGTACAACGCCGGGACAGGGGCGGCCCATGGACTACACCTTC
CASTTPGQGRPMDYTF
>-|TRBV5-4|TRBJ2-5|-
TGTGCCAGCAGCTTGGCCTTTCAGGGTGATGAGACCCAGTACTTC
CASSLAFQGDETQYF
>TRBD1|TRBV7-9|TRBJ2-1|-
TGTGCCAGCAGCCCTGAACGGACAGGGAGGACCAATGAGCAGTTCTTC
CASSPERTGRTNEQFF
>-|TRBV4-3|TRBJ2-3|-
TGCGCCAGCAGCCAAGAGCCCGCGAGGGCCTACACAGATACGCAGTATTTT
CASSQEPARAYTDTQYF
>TRBD1|TRBV6-2/TRBV6-3|TRBJ2-3|-
TGTGCCAGCAGTACCTACTCAGGGGGTAAAGATACGCAGTATTTT
CASSTYSGGKDTQYF
>TRBD1|TRBV7-9|TRBJ2-1|-
TGTGCCCCCCAATCCAGGGGGATTGAGCAGTTCTTC
CAPQSRGIEQFF
>TRBD1|TRBV27|TRBJ2-5|-
TGTGCCAGCAGGGACAGGGGGCTGTTGGCGGAGACCCAGTACTTC
CASRDRGLLAETQYF
>-|TRBV4-1|TRBJ2-1|-
TGCGCCAGCAGCCCGGGACAAGTAACAATCGATGAGCAGTTCTTC
CASSPGQVTIDEQFF
>TRBD1|TRBV2|TRBJ2-2|-
TGTGCCAGCATAGGACAGGGTTTAATCGGGGAGCTGTTTTTT
CASIGQGLIGELFF
>-|TRBV28|TRBJ2-7|-
TGTGCCAGCAGTTTACGGGGGACAGTTGACTACGAGCAGTACTTC
CASSLRGTVDYEQYF
>TRBD1|TRBV6-6|TRBJ1-5|-
TGTGCCAGCAGTCTGATGCGGGACAGAGAGCTCATTAGCAATCAGCCCCAGCATTTT
CASSLMRDRELISNQPQHF
>TRBD1|TRBV7-6|TRBJ2-1|-
TGTGCCAGCAGCTTAGCGTTGGGACAGGGGAATGAGCAGTTCTTC
CASSLALGQGNEQFF
>-|TRBV7-2|TRBJ1-5|-
TGTGCCAGCAGCTTTGGAGGCCCGAATCAGCCCCAGCATTTT
CASSFGGPNQPQHF
>-|TRBV7-8|TRBJ1-4|-
TGTGCCAGCAGCCTAGGGCGGGCGGCTAATGAAAAACTGTTTTTT
CASSLGRAANEKLFF
>TRBD2|TRBV7-9|TRBJ2-1|-
TGTGCCAGCAGCTTGGGACTAGCGGGGGTCAATGAGCAGTTCTTC
CASSLGLAGVNEQFF
>-|TRBV3-1/TRBV3-2|TRBJ1-5|once
TGTGCCAGCAGCCAAGGACAGATTAGCAATCAGCCCCAGCATTTT
CASSQGQISNQPQHF
>TRBD1|TRBV5-4|TRBJ2-7|-
TGTGCCAGCAGCCCCGGACAGGAAACCACCTACGAGCAGTACTTC
CASSPGQETTYEQYF
>TRBD1|TRBV14|TRBJ2-3|once
TGTGCCAGCAGCCAGGGACAGAGCACAGATACGCAGTATTTT
CASSQGQSTDTQYF
>-|TRBV19|TRBJ1-2|-
TGTGCCAGCAGAACAGGGAGAGATGGCTACACCTTC
CASRTGRDGYTF
>TRBD2|TRBV7-2|TRBJ2-7|-
TGTGCCAGCAGCTCCCCCCCCCGACTAGCCGAGCAGTACTTC
CASSSPPRLAEQYF
>-|TRBV3-1/TRBV3-2|TRBJ1-6|-
TGTGCCAGCAGAGCGAGGACAGATTCACCCCTCCACTTT
CASRARTDSPLHF
>-|TRBV12-3/TRBV12-4|TRBJ1-2|-
TGTGCCAGCAGTACAGGGTCTGGCTACACCTTC
CASSTGSGYTF
>-|TRBV2|TRBJ1-4|-
TGTGCCTCGATACAGGAAACTAATGAAAAACTGTTTTTT
CASIQETNEKLFF
>-|TRBV5-4|TRBJ1-1|-
TGTGCCAGCAGCACATTACAGGTCCCTACTACTGAAGCTTTCTTT
CASSTLQVPTTEAFF
>-|TRBV6-5|TRBJ2-7|-
TGTGCCAGCACGGCCTGGGACACCTACGAGCAGTACTTC
CASTAWDTYEQYF
>TRBD1|TRBV10-3|TRBJ1-4|once
TGTGCCATCAGACAGGGGGCGTATGAAAAACTGTTTTTT
CAIRQGAYEKLFF
>-|TRBV7-9|TRBJ2-7|-
TGTGCCAGCAGCTTAGCGGACAAGGGCCCGCAGTACTTC
CASSLADKGPQYF
>-|TRBV28|TRBJ1-2|few
TGTGCCAGCAGTTTAACGAGGGACTCCGCTGGCTACACCTTC
CASSLTRDSAGYTF
>-|TRBV27|TRBJ2-7|-
TGTGCCAGCAGTTTACGGGGGGCCTTGACCTACGAGCAGTACTTC
CASSLRGALTYEQYF
>TRBD2|TRBV5-8|TRBJ2-2|-
TGTGCCAGCAGCTTGGGGCTAGCGGCCGGGGAGCTGTTTTTT
CASSLGLAAGELFF
>-|TRBV7-2|TRBJ2-5|-
TGTGCCAGCAGCTTAGCAGGGGCCAAAGAGACCCAGTACTTC
CASSLAGAKETQYF
>TRBD1|TRBV7-9|TRBJ1-4|-
TGTGCCAGCAGCCTACAGGGGGTAGGTGAAAAACTGTTTTTT
CASSLQGVGEKLFF
>-|TRBV28|TRBJ1-1|-
TGTGCCAGCAGCTCCCAAAGCGGGGGGCCAGATGACACTGAAGCTTTCTTT
CASSSQSGGPDDTEAFF
>-|TRBV6-5|TRBJ2-7|-
TGTGCCAGCAGTACGGGACACCGATTCGAGCAGTACTTC
CASSTGHRFEQYF
>TRBD2|TRBV28|TRBJ2-7|-
TGTGCCAGCAGCACGGGACTAGCGGGAGTCTACGAGCAGTACTTC
CASSTGLAGVYEQYF
>-|TRBV29-1|TRBJ2-3|-
TGCAGCGTTGGGGGCGCGGATACGCAGTATTTT
CSVGGADTQYF
>-|TRBV4-2|TRBJ2-3|-
TGTGCCAGCAGCCAAGATTATTGGCCAGATACGCAGTATTTT
CASSQDYWPDTQYF
>-|TRBV6-4|TRBJ2-7|-
TGTGCCAGCCCCCCTAGGCTCAAGAGGGAGCAGTACTTC
CASPPRLKREQYF
>TRBD1|TRBV24-1|TRBJ1-2|once
TGTGCCACGGAGGGACAGGGGGCAGGCTACACCTTC
CATEGQGAGYTF
>TRBD1|TRBV18|TRBJ1-1|-
TGTGCCAGCTCGGCCCAACCGGACAGGGGGCGGATGAACACTGAAGCTTTCTTT
CASSAQPDRGRMNTEAFF
>-|TRBV9|TRBJ2-3|-
TGTGCCAGCAGCGCCGGGATTTCAAAAGATACGCAGTATTTT
CASSAGISKDTQYF
>-|TRBV4-2|TRBJ2-2|-
TGTGCCAGCAGCCAGTACGCTAGCTCGCAGGTCTCGAACACCGGGGAGCTGTTTTTT
CASSQYASSQVSNTGELFF
>TRBD2|TRBV10-3|TRBJ2-5|-
TGTGCCATCGGCGGGGGAGTCCAAGAGACCCAGTACTTC
CAIGGGVQETQYF
>-|TRBV24-1|TRBJ2-1|-
TGTGCCACCAGTGATTTCGTAGTGACGGGGTACAATGAGCAGTTCTTC
CATSDFVVTGYNEQFF
>-|TRBV28|TRBJ2-5|-
TGTGCCAGCAGGGAACAGGGACGTGAGACCCAGTACTTC
CASREQGRETQYF
>-|TRBV5-5|TRBJ2-2|-
TGTGCCAGCAGCTTGGGCCCGGCACAGGCGAACACCGGGGAGCTGTTTTTT
CASSLGPAQANTGELFF
>-|TRBV12-3/TRBV12-4|TRBJ1-2|-
TGTGCCAGCAGCCAGGGGAAAAGGGGCTACACCTTC
CASSQGKRGYTF
>-|TRBV5-1|TRBJ1-1|-
TGCGCCAGCAGCTTGGGGGCAGGGTGGAACACTGAAGCTTTCTTT
CASSLGAGWNTEAFF
>-|TRBV10-1|TRBJ2-2|many
TGCGCCAGCTTCGAAGGGGCCGGGGAGCTGTTTTTT
CASFEGAGELFF
>-|TRBV5-1|TRBJ2-5|-
TGCGCCAGCGGGGGAGGGACCCAGTACTTC
CASGGGTQYF
>TRBD1|TRBV2|TRBJ2-3|-
TGTGCCAGCAGATCGGGACAGAGCACAGATACGCAGTATTTT
CASRSGQSTDTQYF
>-|TRBV23-1|TRBJ1-5|many
TGCGCCAGCAGACCCGAGAGCGGACGAGGGCCCCAGCATTTT
CASRPESGRGPQHF
>-|TRBV15|TRBJ2-3|once
TGTGCCACCAGCAAAGGAGCAGATACGCAGTATTTT
CATSKGADTQYF
>-|TRBV18|TRBJ1-6|few
TGTGCCAGCTCATCTGACCTGGGGCACAATTCACCCCTCCACTTT
CASSSDLGHNSPLHF
>TRBD1|TRBV5-6|TRBJ1-3|-
TGTGCCAGCAGCTTACAGGGGACGTCTGGAAACACCATATATTTT
CASSLQGTSGNTIYF
>-|TRBV15|TRBJ1-1|-
TGTGCCACCAGCAGAGAGCCAGGGGTGGACACTGAAGCTTTCTTT
CATSREPGVDTEAFF
>-|TRBV5-4|TRBJ1-1|few
TGTGCCAGCAAAATGGGACTGATGAACACTGAAGCTTTCTTT
CASKMGLMNTEAFF